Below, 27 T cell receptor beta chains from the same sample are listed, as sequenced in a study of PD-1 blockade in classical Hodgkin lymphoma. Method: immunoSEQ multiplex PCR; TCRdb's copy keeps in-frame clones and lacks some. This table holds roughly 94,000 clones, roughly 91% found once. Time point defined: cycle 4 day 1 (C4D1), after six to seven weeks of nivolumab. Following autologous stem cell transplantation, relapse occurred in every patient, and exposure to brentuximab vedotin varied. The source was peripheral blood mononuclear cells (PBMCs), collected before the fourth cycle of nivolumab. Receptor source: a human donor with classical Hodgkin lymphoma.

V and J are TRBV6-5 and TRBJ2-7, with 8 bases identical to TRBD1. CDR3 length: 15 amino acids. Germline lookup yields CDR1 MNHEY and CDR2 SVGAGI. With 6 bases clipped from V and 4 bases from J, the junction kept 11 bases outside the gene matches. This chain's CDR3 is CASSQTGQGGYEQYF. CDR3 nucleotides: TGTGCCAGCAGCCAGACCGGACAGGGAGGATACGAGCAGTACTTC.

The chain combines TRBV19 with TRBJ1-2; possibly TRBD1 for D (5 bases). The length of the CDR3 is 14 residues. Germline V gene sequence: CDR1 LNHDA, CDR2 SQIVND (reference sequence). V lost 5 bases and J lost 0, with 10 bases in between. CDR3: CASSRDRSNYGYTF. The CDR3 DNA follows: TGTGCCAGTAGTCGGGACCGCTCTAACTATGGCTACACCTTC.

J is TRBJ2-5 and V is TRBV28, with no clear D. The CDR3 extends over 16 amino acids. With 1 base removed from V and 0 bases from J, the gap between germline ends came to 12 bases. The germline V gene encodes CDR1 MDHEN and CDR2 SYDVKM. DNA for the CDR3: TGTGCCAGCAGTTTATTTACTGTCCCCAACCAAGAGACCCAGTACTTC. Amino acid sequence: CASSLFTVPNQETQYF.

CDR3 in DNA: TGTGCCAGCAGTTTATCGGGCCGGTTTAGCTCCTACAATGAGCAGTTCTTC. Translating it yields CASSLSGRFSSYNEQFF. The J gene is TRBJ2-1, the V gene TRBV27; D gene ambiguous. The germline V gene has CDR1 MNHEY and CDR2 SMNVEV (reference sequence). The CDR3 is 17 residues long. V dropped 0 bases and J dropped 0 bases, with 12 bases sitting between them.

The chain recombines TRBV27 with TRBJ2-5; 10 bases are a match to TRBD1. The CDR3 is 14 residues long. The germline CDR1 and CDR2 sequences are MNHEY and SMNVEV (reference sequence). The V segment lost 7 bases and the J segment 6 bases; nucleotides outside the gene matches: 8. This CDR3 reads CASTPGQGFQTQYF. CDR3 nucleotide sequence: TGTGCCAGCACCCCGGGACAGGGGTTTCAGACCCAGTACTTC.

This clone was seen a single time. The CDR3 coding sequence is TGTGCCAGCAGTTCACTACAAGGGGCCTACGAGCAGTACTTC. Protein: CASSSLQGAYEQYF. The chain carries TRBV28 and TRBJ2-7; D might be TRBD1 (5 bases). From germline, CDR1 is MDHEN and CDR2 SYDVKM. V was trimmed by 4 bases and J by 2 bases, leaving 12 bases between them. The length of the CDR3 is 14 residues.

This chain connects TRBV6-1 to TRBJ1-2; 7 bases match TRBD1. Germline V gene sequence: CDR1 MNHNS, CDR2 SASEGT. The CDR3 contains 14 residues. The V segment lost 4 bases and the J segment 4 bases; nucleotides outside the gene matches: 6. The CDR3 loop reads CASSVTGTSYGYTF. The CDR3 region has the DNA TGTGCCAGCAGTGTGACAGGGACCTCCTATGGCTACACCTTC.

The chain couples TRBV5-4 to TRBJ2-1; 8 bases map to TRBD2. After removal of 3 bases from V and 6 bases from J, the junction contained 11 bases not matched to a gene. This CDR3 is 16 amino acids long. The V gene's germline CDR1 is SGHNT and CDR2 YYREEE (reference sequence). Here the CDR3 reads CASSSQPGGGLNEQFF. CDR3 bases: TGTGCCAGCAGCTCCCAGCCCGGGGGGGGGCTCAATGAGCAGTTCTTC.

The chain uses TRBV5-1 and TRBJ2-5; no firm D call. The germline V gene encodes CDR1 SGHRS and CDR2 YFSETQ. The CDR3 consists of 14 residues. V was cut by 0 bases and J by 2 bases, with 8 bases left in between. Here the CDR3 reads CASSLGAKQETQYF. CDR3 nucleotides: TGCGCCAGCAGCTTGGGAGCCAAGCAAGAGACCCAGTACTTC.

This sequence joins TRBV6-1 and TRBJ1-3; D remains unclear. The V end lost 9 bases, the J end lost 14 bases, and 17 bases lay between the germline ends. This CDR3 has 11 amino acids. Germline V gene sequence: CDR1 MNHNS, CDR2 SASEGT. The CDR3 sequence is CASINTATLYF. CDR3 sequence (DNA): TGTGCCAGTATAAACACCGCAACCCTATATTTT.

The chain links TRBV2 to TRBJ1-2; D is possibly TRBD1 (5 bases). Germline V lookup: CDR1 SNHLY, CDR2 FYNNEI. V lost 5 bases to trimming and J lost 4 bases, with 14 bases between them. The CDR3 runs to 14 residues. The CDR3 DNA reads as TGTGCCAGCAGTTATAGTTCCGGGGGCTATGGCTACACCTTC. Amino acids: CASSYSSGGYGYTF.

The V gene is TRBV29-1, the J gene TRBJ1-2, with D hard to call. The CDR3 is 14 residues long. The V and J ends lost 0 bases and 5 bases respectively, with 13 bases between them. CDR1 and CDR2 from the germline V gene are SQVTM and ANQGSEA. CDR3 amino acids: CSVEDRDPQYGYTF. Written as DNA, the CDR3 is TGCAGCGTTGAAGATCGAGACCCGCAGTATGGCTACACCTTC.

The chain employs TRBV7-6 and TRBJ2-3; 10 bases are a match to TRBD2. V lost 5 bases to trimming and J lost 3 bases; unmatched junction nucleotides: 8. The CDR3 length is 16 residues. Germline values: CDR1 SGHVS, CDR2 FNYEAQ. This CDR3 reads CASSRDGSGRTDTQYF. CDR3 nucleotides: TGTGCCAGCAGCAGAGACGGTAGCGGGAGGACAGATACGCAGTATTTT.

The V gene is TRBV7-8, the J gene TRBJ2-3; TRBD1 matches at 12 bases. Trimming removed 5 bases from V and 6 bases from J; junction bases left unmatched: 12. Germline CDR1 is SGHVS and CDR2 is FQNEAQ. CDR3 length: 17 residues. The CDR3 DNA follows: TGTGCCAGCAGCCCTACAACGACCGGGACAGGGGGCGATACGCAGTATTTT. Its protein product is CASSPTTTGTGGDTQYF.

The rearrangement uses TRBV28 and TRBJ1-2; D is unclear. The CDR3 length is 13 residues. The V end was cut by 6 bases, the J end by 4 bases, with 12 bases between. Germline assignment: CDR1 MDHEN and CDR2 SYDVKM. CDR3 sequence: CASSPVRLYGYTF. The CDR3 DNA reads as TGTGCCAGCAGCCCCGTCAGACTCTATGGCTACACCTTC.

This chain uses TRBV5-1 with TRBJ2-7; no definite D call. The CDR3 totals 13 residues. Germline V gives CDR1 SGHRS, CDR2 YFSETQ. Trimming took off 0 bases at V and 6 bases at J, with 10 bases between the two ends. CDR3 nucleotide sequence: TGCGCCAGCAGCTTGGACGCTCTGGGCGAGCAGTACTTC. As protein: CASSLDALGEQYF.

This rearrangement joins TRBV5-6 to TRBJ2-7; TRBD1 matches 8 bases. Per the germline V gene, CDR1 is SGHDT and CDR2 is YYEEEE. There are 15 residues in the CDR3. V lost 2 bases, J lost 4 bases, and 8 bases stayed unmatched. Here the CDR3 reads CASSFGTGGRYEQYF. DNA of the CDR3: TGTGCCAGCAGCTTCGGGACAGGTGGGAGGTACGAGCAGTACTTC.

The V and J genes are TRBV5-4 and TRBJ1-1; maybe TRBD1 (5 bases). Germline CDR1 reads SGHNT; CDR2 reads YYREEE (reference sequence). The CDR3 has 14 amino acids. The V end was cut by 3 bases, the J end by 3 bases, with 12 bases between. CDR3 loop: CASSYGGRDTEAFF. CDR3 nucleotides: TGTGCCAGCAGCTATGGGGGTAGGGACACTGAAGCTTTCTTT.

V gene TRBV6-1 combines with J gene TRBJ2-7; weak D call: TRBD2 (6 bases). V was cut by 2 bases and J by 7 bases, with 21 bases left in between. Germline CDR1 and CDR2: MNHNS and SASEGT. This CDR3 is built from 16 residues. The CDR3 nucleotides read TGTGCCAGCAGTGAACACGCCGCGGGGCAGTACGCAGAGCAGTACTTC. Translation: CASSEHAAGQYAEQYF.

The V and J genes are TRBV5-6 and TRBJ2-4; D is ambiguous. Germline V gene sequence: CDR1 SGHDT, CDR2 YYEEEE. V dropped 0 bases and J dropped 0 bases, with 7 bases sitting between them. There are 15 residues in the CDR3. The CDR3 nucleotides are TGTGCCAGCAGCTTGGGGGGTCTAGCCAAAAACATTCAGTACTTC. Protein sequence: CASSLGGLAKNIQYF. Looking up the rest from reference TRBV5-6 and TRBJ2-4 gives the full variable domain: DAGVTQSPTHLIKTRGQQVTLRCSPKSGHDTVSWYQQALGQGPQFIFQYYEEEERQRGNFPDRFSGHQFPNYSSELNVNALLLGDSALYLCASSLGGLAKNIQYFGAGTRLSVL.

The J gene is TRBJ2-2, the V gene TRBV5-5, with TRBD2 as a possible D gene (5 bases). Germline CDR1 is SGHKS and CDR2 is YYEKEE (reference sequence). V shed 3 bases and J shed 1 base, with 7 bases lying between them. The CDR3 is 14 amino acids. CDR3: CASSYGGNTGELFF. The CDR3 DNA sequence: TGTGCCAGCAGCTATGGAGGGAACACCGGGGAGCTGTTTTTT.

DNA for the CDR3: TGTGCCAGCAGTTTAACCGTGACCTACGAGCAGTACTTC. This codes for CASSLTVTYEQYF. The rearrangement joins TRBV27 to TRBJ2-7; D gene uncertain. V lost 2 bases, J lost 2 bases, and 7 bases lay in between. The CDR3 runs 13 residues. Germline V gene sequence: CDR1 MNHEY, CDR2 SMNVEV (reference sequence).

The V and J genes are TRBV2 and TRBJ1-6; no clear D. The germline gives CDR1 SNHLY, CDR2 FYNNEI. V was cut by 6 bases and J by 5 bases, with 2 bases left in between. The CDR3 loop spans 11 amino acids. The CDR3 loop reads CASRNNSPLHF. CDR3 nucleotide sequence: TGTGCCAGCAGGAATAATTCACCCCTCCACTTT.

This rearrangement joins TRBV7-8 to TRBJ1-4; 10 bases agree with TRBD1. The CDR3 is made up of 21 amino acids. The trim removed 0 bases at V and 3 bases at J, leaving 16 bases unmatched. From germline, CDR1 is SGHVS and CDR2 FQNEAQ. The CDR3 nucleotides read TGTGCCAGCAGCTTAGCTCTCGCCTGGACAGGGGGGGATAGTGCTAATGAAAAACTGTTTTTT. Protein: CASSLALAWTGGDSANEKLFF. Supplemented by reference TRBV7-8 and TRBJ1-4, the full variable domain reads GAGVSQSPRYKVAKRGQDVALRCDPISGHVSLFWYQQALGQGPEFLTYFQNEAQLDKSGLPSDRFFAERPEGSVSTLKIQRTQQEDSAVYLCASSLALAWTGGDSANEKLFFGSGTQLSVL.

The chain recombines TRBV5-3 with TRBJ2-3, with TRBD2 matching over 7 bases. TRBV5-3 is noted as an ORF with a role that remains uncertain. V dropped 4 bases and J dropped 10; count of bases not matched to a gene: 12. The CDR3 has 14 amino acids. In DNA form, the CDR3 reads TGTGCCAGAAGCACTCAGATATTCCGGGAGGCGCAGTATTTT. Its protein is CARSTQIFREAQYF.

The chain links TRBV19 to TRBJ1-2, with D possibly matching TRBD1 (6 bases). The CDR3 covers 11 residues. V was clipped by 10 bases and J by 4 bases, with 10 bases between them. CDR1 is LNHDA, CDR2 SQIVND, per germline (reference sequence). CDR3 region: CATQTGYGYTF. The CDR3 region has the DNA TGTGCCACCCAGACAGGCTATGGCTACACCTTC.

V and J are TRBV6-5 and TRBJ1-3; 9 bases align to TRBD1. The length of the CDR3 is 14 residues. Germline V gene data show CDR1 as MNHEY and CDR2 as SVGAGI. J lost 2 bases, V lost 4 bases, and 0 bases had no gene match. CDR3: CASSWDRAGNTIYF. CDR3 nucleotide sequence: TGTGCCAGCAGTTGGGACAGGGCTGGAAACACCATATATTTT.